This TCR beta chain was found in a study of T cells in tuberculosis. General study points: A GMM-specific repertoire classifier reached just under 90% accuracy, AUROC under 0.95. The TCR-beta difference was not significant; alpha differences partly reflected length. Selection depended on which cryopreserved specimens were available.

As for this clone: What it recognizes is unknown.

On average approximately 90,000 T cells per donor were immunosequenced. Repertoires were generated with immunoSEQ multiplex PCR, while TCRdb's copy carries only in-frame clones and drops some. This repertoire shows over 25,000 clones, 90% found once; its top ten account for approximately 5.9%. Sequenced input: PBMCs. This sequence was found in a donor aged 10-29 years with latent tuberculosis or without tuberculosis infection.

The DNA for the CDR3 is TGTGCCAGCAGTGAATGGGCGGGGATCGTGGGCTACACCTTC. It yields the protein CASSEWAGIVGYTF. The V gene is TRBV6-1, the J gene TRBJ1-2; D gene ambiguous. This CDR3 has 14 amino acids. The germline V gene encodes CDR1 MNHNS and CDR2 SASEGT. Between the trimmed V and J ends, which lost 2 bases and 8 bases, there was a span of 15 bases.